The 2 T cell receptor beta chains reported below all come from one sample, sequenced in a study of blood T cell repertoires in COVID-19. Libraries were prepared by immunoSEQ multiplex PCR; TCRdb keeps only in-frame clonotypes and omits some of them. Of approximately 220,000 clones listed, about 85% are singletons. Sequenced input: peripheral blood. Receptor source: a man aged 50 to 60 who had recovered from COVID-19.

The chain recombines TRBV7-8 with TRBJ1-4, with a tentative D call TRBD1 (5 bases). The V end lost 3 bases, the J end lost 4 bases, and 9 bases lay between the germline ends. This CDR3 comprises 14 residues. CDR1 and CDR2 from the germline V gene are SGHVS and FQNEAQ. The CDR3 loop reads CASSLGGINEKLFF. The CDR3, as DNA: TGTGCCAGCAGCTTGGGGGGTATTAATGAAAAACTGTTTTTT.

DNA of the CDR3: TGTGCCAGCAGTCCCCCGTACTTCAATGAGCAGTTCTTC. It translates to CASSPPYFNEQFF. V is TRBV28 and J is TRBJ2-1; D unclear. Trimming took off 5 bases at V and 6 bases at J, with 11 bases between the two ends. Germline V gene data show CDR1 as MDHEN and CDR2 as SYDVKM. CDR3 length: 13 residues.